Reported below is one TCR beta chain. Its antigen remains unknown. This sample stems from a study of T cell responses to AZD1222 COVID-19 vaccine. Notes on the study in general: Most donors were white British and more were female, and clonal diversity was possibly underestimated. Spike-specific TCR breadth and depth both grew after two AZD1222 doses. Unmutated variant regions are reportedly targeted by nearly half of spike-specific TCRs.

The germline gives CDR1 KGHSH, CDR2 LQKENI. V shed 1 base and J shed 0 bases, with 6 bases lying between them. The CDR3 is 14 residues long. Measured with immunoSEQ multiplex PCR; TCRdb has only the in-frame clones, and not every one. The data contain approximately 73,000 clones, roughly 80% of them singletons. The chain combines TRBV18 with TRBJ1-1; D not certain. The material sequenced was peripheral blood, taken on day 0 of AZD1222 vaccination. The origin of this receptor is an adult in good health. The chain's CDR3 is CASSPLGVNTEAFF. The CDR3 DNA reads TGTGCCAGCTCACCACTAGGCGTGAACACTGAAGCTTTCTTT.